This TCR beta chain emerged from a study of blood T cells in healthy people across ages. Study as a whole: Template switching caught about one barcoded beta molecule for each two T cells. Study results and caveats: The unknown donor CMV status may have confounded expanded clonotype changes. Researchers report that TCR beta diversity correlated strongly with naive T cell percentage.

The study drew donors from healthy Caucasian individuals in Russia aged about 6 to 95. Note on this clonotype: The antigen remains unidentified.

There are 15 residues in the CDR3. V gave up 0 bases and J gave up 8 bases, with 16 bases separating them. CDR1 and CDR2 (germline): MNHEY, SVGAGI. Then a second PCR, running about 6 to 12 cycles, was carried out with a sample-barcoded 5' primer and a J-beta primer mix. MiXCR, run by TCRdb on the 5' RACE reads, gives a single entry per CDR3 protein. Found here are under 2 million distinct CDR3 sequences, roughly a third of them singletons; the top ten hold approximately 10%. What was sequenced was blood. The V gene is TRBV6-5, the J gene TRBJ1-2; a possible D gene is TRBD1 (5 bases). The sequence was obtained from a young woman in good health. The DNA of the CDR3 is TGTGCCAGCAGTTACTCGAAGGGGATTTGGAAAGGCTACACCTTC. This encodes CASSYSKGIWKGYTF.